This TCR beta chain was recovered during a study of CD8+ T cells in alopecia areata. Study in general: The drug, oral tofacitinib, was given to treated patients at 5 to 10 mg twice daily.

Turning to this clone: Its antigen is still unknown.

As the sequencing template, cDNA was produced by extracting RNA and reverse transcribing it. Assay: immunoSEQ multiplex PCR; the TCRdb copy retains only in-frame clones and omits some. The top ten hold approximately 6.8% of the sample, which has about 150,000 clones, roughly 44% seen once. V was trimmed by 3 bases and J by 3 bases, leaving 20 bases between them. Germline V gene data show CDR1 as MNHNS and CDR2 as SASEGT. This CDR3 is 17 amino acids long. A FACSAria was used to sort CD4+ and CD8+ T cells. These cells came from PBMCs. Overall study results and limits: Normal skin contains resident alphabeta T cells, and these are also sequenced in scalp samples. More clonal than normal scalp was lesional scalp, particularly alopecia totalis/universalis.

The rearrangement joins TRBV6-1 to TRBJ2-5; perhaps TRBD2 as D (6 bases). The sample consisted of CD4+ T cells sorted from blood. The TCR originated in a human donor with alopecia areata. The CDR3 is CASSDGAGARPEETQYF. CDR3 in DNA: TGTGCCAGCAGTGACGGAGCGGGCGCTCGCCCAGAAGAGACCCAGTACTTC.